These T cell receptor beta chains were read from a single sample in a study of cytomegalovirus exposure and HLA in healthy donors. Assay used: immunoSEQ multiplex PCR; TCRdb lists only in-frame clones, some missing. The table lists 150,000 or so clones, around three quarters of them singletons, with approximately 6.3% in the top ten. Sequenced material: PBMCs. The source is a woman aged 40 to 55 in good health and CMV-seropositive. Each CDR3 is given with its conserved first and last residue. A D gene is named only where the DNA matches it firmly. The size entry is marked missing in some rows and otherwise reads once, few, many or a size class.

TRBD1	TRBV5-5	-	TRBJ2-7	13	CASSLGTGVTKYF	TGTGCCAGCAGCTTGGGGACAGGGGTAACGAAGTACTTC
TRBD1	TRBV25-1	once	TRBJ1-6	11	CASSKGAALHF	TGTGCCAGCAGTAAGGGGGCTGCCCTCCACTTT
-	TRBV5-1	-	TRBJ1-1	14	CASSSDRRNTEAFF	TGCGCCAGCAGCTCGGACAGAAGAAACACTGAAGCTTTCTTT
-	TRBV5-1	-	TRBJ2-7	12	CASSLGREEQYF	TGCGCCAGCAGCTTGGGACGGGAAGAGCAGTACTTC
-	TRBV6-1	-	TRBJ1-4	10	CASLDEKLFF	TGTGCCAGCCTCGATGAAAAACTGTTTTTT
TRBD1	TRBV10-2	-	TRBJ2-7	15	CASSKTGGGSYEQYF	TGCGCCAGCAGTAAGACAGGGGGAGGAAGCTACGAGCAGTACTTC
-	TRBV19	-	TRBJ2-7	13	CASSKLTSYEQYF	TGTGCCAGTAGTAAGCTCACCTCCTACGAGCAGTACTTC
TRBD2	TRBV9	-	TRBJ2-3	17	CASSVGTSSLSTDTQYF	TGTGCCAGCAGCGTCGGGACTAGCAGTCTAAGCACAGATACGCAGTATTTT
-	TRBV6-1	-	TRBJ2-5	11	CASSYGETQYF	TGTGCCAGCAGTTACGGAGAGACCCAGTACTTC
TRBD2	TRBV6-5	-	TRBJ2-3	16	CASSYALAGGWDTQYF	TGTGCCAGCAGTTACGCGCTGGCGGGGGGCTGGGATACGCAGTATTTT
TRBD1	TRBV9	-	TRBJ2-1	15	CASSVLQGALNEQFF	TGTGCCAGCAGCGTACTCCAGGGGGCGTTGAATGAGCAGTTCTTC
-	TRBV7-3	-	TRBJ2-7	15	CASSLMFGPTYEQYF	TGTGCCAGCAGCTTAATGTTTGGGCCGACCTACGAGCAGTACTTC
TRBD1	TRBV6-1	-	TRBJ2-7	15	CASSVQGAPFYEQYF	TGTGCCAGCAGTGTCCAGGGGGCCCCCTTTTACGAGCAGTACTTC
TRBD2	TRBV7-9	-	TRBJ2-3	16	CSSSLAGGTFTDTQYF	TGTTCCAGCAGCTTAGCGGGAGGGACTTTTACGGATACGCAGTATTTT
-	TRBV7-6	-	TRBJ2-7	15	CASSLAPGVAYEQYF	TGTGCCAGCAGCTTAGCCCCAGGGGTAGCCTACGAGCAGTACTTC
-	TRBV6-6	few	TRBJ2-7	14	CASRHTDKGYEQYF	TGTGCCAGCCGTCACACGGACAAAGGGTACGAGCAGTACTTC
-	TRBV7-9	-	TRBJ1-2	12	CASSLAAAGYTF	TGTGCCAGCAGCTTAGCAGCAGCGGGCTACACCTTC
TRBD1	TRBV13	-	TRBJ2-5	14	CASSPRGLFEEQYF	TGTGCCAGCAGCCCCAGGGGGCTGTTTGAGGAGCAGTACTTC
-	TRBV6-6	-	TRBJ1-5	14	CASSYLRGGQPQHF	TGTGCCAGCAGTTACTTACGAGGGGGTCAGCCCCAGCATTTT
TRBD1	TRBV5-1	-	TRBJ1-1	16	CASSSHAGDRAAEAFF	TGCGCCAGCAGCTCGCATGCGGGGGACAGGGCCGCTGAAGCTTTCTTT
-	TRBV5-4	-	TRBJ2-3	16	CASSIQRTSSTDTQYF	TGTGCCAGCAGCATTCAAAGGACTTCTAGCACAGATACGCAGTATTTT
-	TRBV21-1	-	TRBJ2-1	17	CASSHVLKGQEYNEQFF	TGTGCCAGCAGCCACGTATTGAAGGGACAAGAATACAATGAGCAGTTCTTC
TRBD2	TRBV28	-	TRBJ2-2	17	CASSFGASGLRSRELFF	TGTGCCAGCAGTTTCGGGGCTAGCGGGCTGCGATCTCGGGAGCTGTTTTTT
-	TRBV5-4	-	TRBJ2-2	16	CASSGDVGGRTGELFF	TGTGCCAGCAGCGGGGACGTCGGGGGGCGGACCGGGGAGCTGTTTTTT
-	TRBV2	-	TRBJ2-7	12	CASSPLASEQYF	TGTGCCAGCAGTCCACTAGCATCCGAGCAGTACTTC
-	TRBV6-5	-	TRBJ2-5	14	CASSPNNLHSTQYF	TGTGCCAGCAGCCCTAATAACCTCCATTCGACCCAGTACTTC
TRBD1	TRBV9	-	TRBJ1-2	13	CASRTGGGHGYTF	TGTGCCAGCAGGACAGGGGGGGGCCATGGCTACACCTTC
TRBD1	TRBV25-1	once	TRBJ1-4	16	CASSEPGQGFGEKLFF	TGTGCCAGCAGTGAACCGGGACAGGGTTTCGGTGAAAAACTGTTTTTT
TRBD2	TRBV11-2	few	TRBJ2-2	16	CASSSPSGGATGELFF	TGTGCCAGCAGCTCTCCTAGCGGGGGGGCAACCGGGGAGCTGTTTTTT
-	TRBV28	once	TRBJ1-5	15	CASKLGGNSNQPQHF	TGTGCCAGCAAGTTAGGAGGGAATAGCAATCAGCCCCAGCATTTT
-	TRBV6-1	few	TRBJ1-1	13	CASGGVFIPEAFF	TGTGCCAGCGGGGGGGTGTTCATTCCTGAAGCTTTCTTT
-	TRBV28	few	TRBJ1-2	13	CASSQGFFYGYTF	TGTGCCAGCTCTCAGGGGTTTTTCTATGGCTACACCTTC
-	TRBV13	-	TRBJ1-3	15	CASSSQGLPGNTIYF	TGTGCCAGCAGCTCCCAGGGTCTCCCTGGAAACACCATATATTTT
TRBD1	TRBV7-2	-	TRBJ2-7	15	CASSSIEGGYYEQYF	TGTGCCAGCAGCTCCATAGAAGGGGGCTACTACGAGCAGTACTTC
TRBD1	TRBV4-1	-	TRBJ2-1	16	CASSQGQGATYNEQFF	TGCGCCAGCAGCCAAGGACAGGGGGCAACTTACAATGAGCAGTTCTTC
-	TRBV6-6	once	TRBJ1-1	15	CASSYPGGGDTEAFF	TGTGCCAGCAGTTACCCCGGGGGTGGGGACACTGAAGCTTTCTTT
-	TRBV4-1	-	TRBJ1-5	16	CASSQGGVGGPQPQHF	TGCGCCAGCAGCCAAGGGGGTGTGGGGGGGCCACAGCCCCAGCATTTT
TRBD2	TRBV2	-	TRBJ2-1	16	CASSENRRGGHNEQFF	TGTGCCAGCAGTGAAAATAGGCGGGGGGGCCACAATGAGCAGTTCTTC
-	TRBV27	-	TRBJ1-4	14	CASPFGTFNEKLFF	TGTGCCAGCCCTTTCGGGACATTTAATGAAAAACTGTTTTTT
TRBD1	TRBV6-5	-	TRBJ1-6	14	CASRRDSLDSPPHF	TGTGCCAGCAGGCGGGACAGCTTAGATTCACCCCCCCACTTT
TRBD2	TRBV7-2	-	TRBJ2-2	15	CASSLGGSNTGELFF	TGTGCCAGCAGTCTGGGGGGGTCGAACACCGGGGAGCTGTTTTTT
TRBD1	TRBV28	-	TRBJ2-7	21	CASSLSMGSPGTGALVREQYF	TGTGCCAGCAGTTTATCTATGGGGAGCCCCGGGACAGGGGCCCTAGTCCGCGAGCAGTACTTC
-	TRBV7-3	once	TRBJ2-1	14	CASSPGGGFNEQFF	TGTGCCAGCAGCCCAGGTGGGGGCTTTAATGAGCAGTTCTTC
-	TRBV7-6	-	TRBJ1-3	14	CASSPGNSGNTIYF	TGTGCCAGCAGCCCCGGGAACTCTGGAAACACCATATATTTT
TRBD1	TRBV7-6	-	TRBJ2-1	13	CASSPGTANEQFF	TGTGCCAGCAGCCCGGGGACAGCCAATGAGCAGTTCTTC
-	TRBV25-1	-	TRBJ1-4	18	CASSEYAPVDGRDEKLFF	TGTGCCAGCAGTGAATATGCCCCGGTTGACGGCCGGGATGAAAAACTGTTTTTT
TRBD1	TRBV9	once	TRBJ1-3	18	CASSAEGRTGTVGNTIYF	TGTGCCAGCAGCGCTGAGGGGAGAACCGGGACAGTAGGAAACACCATATATTTT
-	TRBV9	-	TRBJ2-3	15	CASSGSGSLGDTQYF	TGTGCCAGCAGCGGGTCCGGGTCCTTGGGAGATACGCAGTATTTT
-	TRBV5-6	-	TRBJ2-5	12	CASSWGLGAQYF	TGTGCCAGCAGCTGGGGGCTCGGGGCCCAGTACTTC
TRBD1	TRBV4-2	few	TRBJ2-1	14	CASRRQGDFSEQFF	TGTGCCAGCAGAAGACAGGGGGACTTTTCTGAGCAGTTCTTC
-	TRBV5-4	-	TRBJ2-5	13	CASSGGTEETQYF	TGTGCCAGCAGCGGAGGGACAGAAGAGACCCAGTACTTC